This T cell receptor (beta chain) was sequenced for a study of blood T cell repertoires in COVID-19. Generated by immunoSEQ multiplex PCR, the TCRdb table keeps only in-frame clones and is missing some. The sample holds roughly 130,000 clones; approximately 80% are singletons and the top ten take approximately 1.8%. The V gene's germline CDR1 is SGHTA and CDR2 FQGNSA. V trimming: 6 bases; J trimming: 0 bases; junction bases outside the gene matches: 5. The CDR3 runs to 15 residues. Sequencing used peripheral blood. The sequence came from a man aged 65 to 79 with acute or convalescent COVID-19. V usage is TRBV7-2 and J usage is TRBJ2-1; TRBD1 agrees at 7 bases. The CDR3 nucleotides are TGTGCCAGCAGTCGCAGGGGGAACTCCTACAATGAGCAGTTCTTC. Amino acids: CASSRRGNSYNEQFF. Based on the CDR3 plus reference TRBV7-2 and TRBJ2-1, the full variable domain is GAGVSQSPSNKVTEKGKDVELRCDPISGHTALYWYRQSLGQGLEFLIYFQGNSAPDKSGLPSDRFSAERTGGSVSTLTIQRTQQEDSAVYLCASSRRGNSYNEQFFGPGTRLTVL.